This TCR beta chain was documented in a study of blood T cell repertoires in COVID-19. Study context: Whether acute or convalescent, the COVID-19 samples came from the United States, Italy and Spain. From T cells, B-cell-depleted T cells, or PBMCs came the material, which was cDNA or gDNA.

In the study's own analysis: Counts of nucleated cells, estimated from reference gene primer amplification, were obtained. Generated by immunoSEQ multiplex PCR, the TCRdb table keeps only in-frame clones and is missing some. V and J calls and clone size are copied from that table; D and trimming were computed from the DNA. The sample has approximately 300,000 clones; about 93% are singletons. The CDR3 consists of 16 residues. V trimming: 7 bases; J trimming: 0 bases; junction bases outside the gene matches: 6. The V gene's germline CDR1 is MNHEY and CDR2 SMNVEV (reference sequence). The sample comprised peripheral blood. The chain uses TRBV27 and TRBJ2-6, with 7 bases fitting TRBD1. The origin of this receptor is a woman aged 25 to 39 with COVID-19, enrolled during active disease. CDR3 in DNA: TGTGCCAGCAACGGACAGGTCCACTCTGGGGCCAACGTCCTGACTTTC. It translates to CASNGQVHSGANVLTF.